The 28 T cell receptor beta chains presented below share a single source sample, sequenced in a study of blood T cell repertoires in COVID-19. Some clones are missing from TCRdb's copy, which holds only in-frame ones; the method was immunoSEQ multiplex PCR. The sample contains approximately 390,000 clones, about 87% of which appear only once. Sequenced sample: PBMCs or T cells enriched from blood (not recorded which). The receptor source for this set is a woman aged 45-65 years who had recovered from COVID-19.

The gene calls are TRBV19 and TRBJ1-1, with TRBD1 identical over 7 bases. CDR1 is LNHDA, CDR2 SQIVND, per germline (reference sequence). V was clipped by 4 bases and J by 1 base; unmatched bases: 3. CDR3 size: 14 residues. CDR3: CASSTDRTNTEAFF. In nucleotides, the CDR3 is TGTGCCAGTAGTACGGACAGGACGAACACTGAAGCTTTCTTT.

This clone was detected once. The rearrangement uses TRBV6-5 and TRBJ1-1; D unclear. Germline CDR1 is MNHEY and CDR2 is SVGAGI. V lost 8 bases to trimming and J lost 1 base, with 11 bases between them. The CDR3 runs 13 residues. The CDR3 nucleotides read TGTGCCAGCCCCCTGGCCTCGAACACTGAAGCTTTCTTT. Translating gives CASPLASNTEAFF.

The chain uses TRBV10-3 and TRBJ1-5, with D hard to call. Germline V CDR1 and CDR2: ENHRY, SYGVKD. The ends were cut back, 0 bases at V and 4 bases at J, with 10 bases in the middle. The CDR3 is 15 amino acids. CDR3 residues: CAISESGQVNQPQHF. The CDR3 bases are TGTGCCATCAGTGAGTCTGGGCAGGTGAATCAGCCCCAGCATTTT.

CDR3 sequence: CASGLVVGTAKKPNYGYTF. CDR3 nucleotides: TGTGCTAGTGGTTTGGTGGTGGGGACAGCTAAGAAACCAAACTATGGCTACACCTTC. The V call is TRBV12-5, the J call TRBJ1-2; 7 bases are shared with TRBD1. With V trimmed by 0 bases and J by 2 bases, 15 bases remained unmatched. The CDR3 runs to 19 residues. From germline, CDR1 is LGHNT and CDR2 FRNRAP.

This clone was observed a single time. The chain carries TRBV5-5 and TRBJ1-4; 8 bases are shared with TRBD1. V lost 4 bases, J lost 6 bases, and 23 bases stayed unmatched. The CDR3 covers 20 residues. CDR1 and CDR2 (germline): SGHKS, YYEKEE (reference sequence). The CDR3 sequence: CASSDRPLTGVRPLDEKLFF. CDR3 nucleotide sequence: TGTGCCAGCAGCGACCGGCCGCTGACAGGGGTTCGGCCTCTGGATGAAAAACTGTTTTTT.

The chain links TRBV28 to TRBJ1-6, with D perhaps matching TRBD1 (5 bases). The V gene lost 7 bases and the J gene lost 10 bases, with 14 bases spanning the gap. CDR1 and CDR2 (germline): MDHEN, SYDVKM. The CDR3 runs 13 residues. The CDR3 loop reads CASIQGGRSPLHF. CDR3 DNA sequence: TGTGCCAGCATCCAGGGAGGGAGGTCACCCCTCCACTTT.

The chain carries TRBV11-2 and TRBJ2-3; TRBD2 aligns across 7 bases. The CDR3 is 17 amino acids. With V trimmed by 0 bases and J by 2 bases, 8 bases remained unmatched. Germline V gene data show CDR1 as SGHAT and CDR2 as FQNNGV. In nucleotides, the CDR3 is TGTGCCAGCAGCTTAGATAGGTCTAGCGGCCTCACAGATACGCAGTATTTT. Residues: CASSLDRSSGLTDTQYF.

The V call is TRBV12-5, the J call TRBJ1-6, with 7 bases that match TRBD1. Germline V gene sequence: CDR1 LGHNT, CDR2 FRNRAP. Trimming took 6 bases from V and 7 from J; bases not matched to a gene: 6. The length of the CDR3 is 14 residues. CDR3 amino acids: CASGLGTENSPLHF. In nucleotides, the CDR3 is TGTGCTAGTGGCCTCGGGACAGAGAATTCACCCCTCCACTTT.

J is TRBJ1-2 and V is TRBV5-6, with a tentative D call TRBD1 (6 bases). CDR1 and CDR2 from the germline V gene are SGHDT and YYEEEE. The CDR3 has 12 residues. Between the trimmed V and J ends, which lost 4 bases and 8 bases, there was a span of 12 bases. CDR3 in DNA: TGTGCCAGCAGCCCAGGGGCTTACGGCTACACCTTC. Translated, it gives CASSPGAYGYTF.

J is TRBJ2-5 and V is TRBV5-1; D is perhaps TRBD1 (7 bases). Germline lookup yields CDR1 SGHRS and CDR2 YFSETQ. The CDR3 is 15 residues long. With 4 bases removed from V and 4 bases from J, the gap between germline ends came to 17 bases. The CDR3 DNA follows: TGCGCCAGCAGCCCCAGGGGGGACGGTCGAGAGACCCAGTACTTC. The encoded protein is CASSPRGDGRETQYF.

The CDR3, as DNA: TGTGCCAGCAGTGAATCCCTCACAGGGTATGAAAAACTGTTTTTT. This gives the protein CASSESLTGYEKLFF. The chain couples TRBV25-1 to TRBJ1-4; a possible D gene is TRBD1 (6 bases). Between the trimmed V and J ends, which lost 1 base and 6 bases, there was a span of 12 bases. CDR1 and CDR2 (germline): MGHDK, SYGVNS. The CDR3 contains 15 residues.

The V gene is TRBV2, the J gene TRBJ1-6; unclear D gene. The CDR3 contains 11 residues. Looked up from germline, CDR1 is SNHLY and CDR2 is FYNNEI. The V and J ends lost 7 bases and 5 bases respectively, with 3 bases between them. In nucleotides, the CDR3 is TGTGCCAGCACTAATAATTCACCCCTCCACTTT. Its protein product is CASTNNSPLHF.

CDR3 DNA sequence: TGTGCCAGCAGCCCGACCAGGACTCCGGGTGACCAGCCCCAGCATTTT. It yields the protein CASSPTRTPGDQPQHF. The gene calls are TRBV7-8 and TRBJ1-5; D uncertain. V shed 5 bases and J shed 7 bases, with 21 bases lying between them. The CDR3 loop spans 16 amino acids. Germline lookup yields CDR1 SGHVS and CDR2 FQNEAQ.

The rearrangement joins TRBV28 to TRBJ1-6; TRBD1 is a possible D gene (6 bases). Trimming left V 4 bases short and J 9 bases short, with 16 bases between. In germline, CDR1 is MDHEN, CDR2 SYDVKM. This CDR3 is 15 amino acids long. The CDR3 nucleotides are TGTGCCAGCAGTTCCCCGGGCGGACAGACTTCACCCCTCCACTTT. It specifies CASSSPGGQTSPLHF.

This clone was counted a single time. The CDR3 bases are TGTGCCAGCAGTAAGGGGGGGTACGAGCAGTACTTC. Its protein product is CASSKGGYEQYF. The rearrangement uses TRBV12-3 or TRBV12-4 and TRBJ2-7, with TRBD2 as a possible D gene (7 bases). The CDR3 is made up of 12 amino acids. The V and J ends lost 5 bases and 4 bases respectively, with 9 bases between them.

V usage is TRBV14 and J usage is TRBJ2-2; TRBD2 aligns across 7 bases. The trim removed 3 bases at V and 10 bases at J, leaving 5 bases unmatched. The CDR3 runs to 13 residues. Germline V CDR1 and CDR2: SGHDN, FVKESK. DNA for the CDR3: TGTGCCAGCAGCCAGCGGGGGAACCTGGAGCTGTTTTTT. Translation: CASSQRGNLELFF.

This rearrangement joins TRBV19 to TRBJ1-3, with TRBD1 as a possible D gene (6 bases). The CDR3 has 13 residues. Trimming removed 6 bases at V and 4 bases at J, with 10 bases between. Germline CDR1 LNHDA, CDR2 SQIVND (reference sequence). CDR3 region: CASSQGSGNTIYF. DNA of the CDR3: TGTGCCAGTAGCCAGGGGTCCGGAAACACCATATATTTT.

The gene calls are TRBV7-2 and TRBJ1-6, with 7 positions matching TRBD1. V lost 3 bases to trimming and J lost 11 bases; unmatched junction nucleotides: 16. Germline CDR1 is SGHTA and CDR2 is FQGNSA. This CDR3 is built from 17 residues. The CDR3 region is CASSFGSGTVKRAPLHF. CDR3 in DNA: TGTGCCAGCAGCTTCGGTAGTGGGACAGTTAAAAGGGCACCCCTCCACTTT. Combining the CDR3 with reference TRBV7-2 and TRBJ1-6 gives the whole variable domain GAGVSQSPSNKVTEKGKDVELRCDPISGHTALYWYRQSLGQGLEFLIYFQGNSAPDKSGLPSDRFSAERTGGSVSTLTIQRTQQEDSAVYLCASSFGSGTVKRAPLHFGNGTRLTVT.

This clone turned up a few times. The DNA of the CDR3 is TGTGCCAGCAGTTTACCGGGACAGGGCATTTCACCCCTCCACTTT. This encodes CASSLPGQGISPLHF. This chain connects TRBV28 to TRBJ1-6; TRBD1 matches 9 bases. Germline trimming cut 2 bases from V and 9 bases from J; bases unmatched to any gene: 5. Germline V lookup: CDR1 MDHEN, CDR2 SYDVKM. The CDR3 is 15 residues long. Complete variable domain (other parts from reference TRBV28 and TRBJ1-6): DVKVTQSSRYLVKRTGEKVFLECVQDMDHENMFWYRQDPGLGLRLIYFSYDVKMKEKGDIPEGYSVSREKKERFSLILESASTNQTSMYLCASSLPGQGISPLHFGNGTRLTVT.

The chain joins TRBV6-4 to TRBJ2-1, with D possibly matching TRBD2 (6 bases). CDR3 length: 15 residues. The germline CDR1 and CDR2 sequences are MRHNA and SNTAGT. V was trimmed by 0 bases and J by 8 bases, leaving 14 bases between them. The CDR3 nucleotides are TGTGCCAGCAGTGACTCATATGGGACTTTCGATGAGCAGTTCTTC. It specifies CASSDSYGTFDEQFF.

Only one count was recorded for this clone. The V and J genes are TRBV19 and TRBJ1-2; 8 bases agree with TRBD1. The CDR3 length is 15 residues. V lost 5 bases to trimming and J lost 4 bases; unmatched junction nucleotides: 9. The germline V gene has CDR1 LNHDA and CDR2 SQIVND (reference sequence). The CDR3 coding sequence is TGTGCCAGTAGTTCTCGACAGGGGAGGATCTATGGCTACACCTTC. Translating it yields CASSSRQGRIYGYTF.

This chain connects TRBV6-5 to TRBJ2-1; the match to TRBD1 covers 8 bases. Germline V gene lookup returns CDR1 MNHEY and CDR2 SVGAGI. V shed 5 bases, J shed 6 bases, and the junction held 3 bases outside the gene matches. CDR3 length equals 13 residues. The CDR3 nucleotides read TGTGCCAGCAGTCACAGGGGGGTCAATGAGCAGTTCTTC. Its protein product is CASSHRGVNEQFF.

The chain links TRBV19 to TRBJ1-2, with 7 bases identical to TRBD1. Unmatched junction bases numbered 11, after V lost 5 bases and J lost 5 bases. Germline V CDR1 and CDR2: LNHDA, SQIVND (reference sequence). This CDR3 comprises 15 residues. CDR3 sequence reads: CASSRRQGSFYGYTF. The CDR3, as DNA: TGTGCCAGTAGTCGCCGACAGGGTAGTTTTTATGGCTACACCTTC. Full variable domain (outside the CDR3, taken from reference TRBV19 and TRBJ1-2): DGGITQSPKYLFRKEGQNVTLSCEQNLNHDAMYWYRQDPGQGLRLIYYSQIVNDFQKGDIAEGYSVSREKKESFPLTVTSAQKNPTAFYLCASSRRQGSFYGYTFGSGTRLTVV.

The chain joins TRBV15 to TRBJ1-5; 10 bases map to TRBD1. Losses at the gene ends were 4 bases for V and 1 base for J; bases not matched to a gene: 1. The CDR3 has 15 amino acids. Germline values: CDR1 LNHNV, CDR2 YYDKDF (reference sequence). CDR3 region: CATSTDRGSNQPQHF. CDR3 coding DNA: TGTGCCACCAGCACGGACAGGGGGAGCAATCAGCCCCAGCATTTT.

V usage is TRBV7-9 and J usage is TRBJ1-2; D is possibly TRBD1 (5 bases). The germline V gene encodes CDR1 SEHNR and CDR2 FQNEAQ (reference sequence). The CDR3 spans 14 residues. V lost 5 bases to trimming and J lost 5 bases, with 15 bases between them. The CDR3 nucleotides read TGTGCCAGCAGCCGACCCGGGGGTGGATATGGCTACACCTTC. This sequence encodes CASSRPGGGYGYTF. Filled out from reference TRBV7-9 and TRBJ1-2, the complete variable domain reads DTGVSQNPRHKITKRGQNVTFRCDPISEHNRLYWYRQTLGQGPEFLTYFQNEAQLEKSRLLSDRFSAERPKGSFSTLEIQRTEQGDSAMYLCASSRPGGGYGYTFGSGTRLTVV.

The chain links TRBV7-3 to TRBJ1-2; 7 nucleotides agree with TRBD1. The junction had 3 bases not matched to a gene; V was cut back by 5 bases and J by 6 bases. Germline V gene data show CDR1 as SGHTA and CDR2 as FQGTGA. The CDR3 extends over 12 amino acids. The CDR3 sequence is CASSRDRDGYTF. As DNA, the CDR3 is TGTGCCAGCAGCCGGGACAGAGATGGCTACACCTTC.

The rearrangement joins TRBV28 to TRBJ2-7; 8 bases fit TRBD2. The ends lost 6 bases at V and 4 bases at J; junction bases unmatched: 8. CDR1 and CDR2 (germline): MDHEN, SYDVKM. The CDR3 has 14 residues. CDR3 region: CASRRAGEAYEQYF. The DNA of the CDR3 is TGTGCCAGCAGACGAGCGGGGGAGGCATACGAGCAGTACTTC.

This clone was observed a handful of times. V and J are TRBV4-3 and TRBJ1-2, with D possibly matching TRBD1 (5 bases). The CDR3 has 14 amino acids. V lost 3 bases to trimming and J lost 6 bases, with 14 bases between them. Looked up from germline, CDR1 is LGHNA and CDR2 is YSLEER. In nucleotides, the CDR3 is TGCGCCAGCAGCCATCTCGACAGCCCCCATGGCTACACCTTC. Its protein is CASSHLDSPHGYTF.